These 20 T cell receptor beta chains were all obtained from the same sample, sequenced in a study of regulatory T cells in long-lasting Graves disease. Arm-PCR with iRepertoire HTBI primers amplified the CDR3 regions for these TCR beta libraries. TCRdb independently ran MiXCR on the multiplex PCR reads; one entry per CDR3 protein. Of roughly 610,000 distinct CDR3 sequences in the sample, approximately 15% were seen once. Time point specified: newly diagnosed GD, antithyroid drugs for less than 3 months. Construction of the TCR library relied on RNA isolated from PBMCs. A further study also used this sample, focusing on T cells in Graves' hyperthyroidism and ophthalmopathy.

Sequencing was performed on peripheral blood mononuclear cells (PBMCs), taken at new diagnosis, from a patient treated with antithyroid drugs. These receptors came from a woman in her twenties or thirties with Graves disease.

This clonotype is termed medium-sized. A junction boundary mismatches the germline segment, possibly from a read error. In DNA form, the CDR3 reads TGCGCCAGCAGCCGCGGGACGGCAAATCAGCCCCAGCATTTT. It translates to CASSRGTANQPQHF. J is TRBJ1-5 and V is TRBV2, with TRBD1 as a possible D gene (5 bases). CDR3 size: 14 residues. The germline gives CDR1 SNHLY, CDR2 FYNNEI. The full variable domain, with the rest looked up from reference TRBV2 and TRBJ1-5, is EPEVTQTPSHQVTQMGQEVILRCVPISNHLYFYWYRQILGQKVEFLVSFYNNEISEKSEIFDDQFSVERPDGSNFTLKIRSTKLEDSAMYFCASSRGTANQPQHFGDGTRLSIL.

This clonotype was recorded many times. The rearrangement uses TRBV7-9 and TRBJ1-1; no definite D call. Germline loops: CDR1 SEHNR, CDR2 FQNEAQ (reference sequence). V shed 5 bases and J shed 3 bases, with 16 bases lying between them. This CDR3 region has 15 residues. CDR3 sequence (DNA): TGTGCCAGCAGCGATCGACACGGGGTTGACACTGAAGCTTTCTTT. Translating gives CASSDRHGVDTEAFF.

To note about this clonotype: This may be a read error: a much more frequent sequence differs by one nucleotide. This sequence joins TRBV20-1 and TRBJ2-3, with D unresolved. Germline CDR1 is DFQATT and CDR2 is SNEGSKA (reference sequence). This CDR3 has 12 residues. The ends were cut back, 5 bases at V and 0 bases at J, with 6 bases in the middle. The CDR3 DNA is TGCAGTGCTCCCGACAGCACAGATACGCAGTATTTT. It translates to CSAPDSTDTQYF.

This clonotype was counted at least ten times. The chain uses TRBV2 and TRBJ1-5, with unresolved D. Germline CDR1 is SNHLY and CDR2 is FYNNEI. The CDR3 consists of 14 residues. V was shortened by 6 bases and J by 4 bases, with 13 bases between the two germline ends. This CDR3 is CASSEYEGNQPQHF. CDR3 nucleotides: TGTGCCAGCAGCGAATACGAGGGAAATCAGCCCCAGCATTTT.

The rearrangement links TRBV27 to TRBJ2-3; 7 bases are a match to TRBD1. The CDR3 has 15 residues. V was clipped by 7 bases and J by 7 bases; unmatched bases: 14. Germline V gene lookup returns CDR1 MNHEY and CDR2 SMNVEV (reference sequence). The CDR3 here is CASNIGDRPTYTQYF. As DNA, the CDR3 is TGTGCCAGCAATATTGGGGACAGACCCACCTATACGCAGTATTTT.

The chain uses TRBV5-6 and TRBJ2-7; the match to TRBD2 covers 13 bases. Germline V lookup: CDR1 SGHDT, CDR2 YYEEEE. This CDR3 spans 18 amino acids. V shed 4 bases and J 6 bases; nucleotides not matched to a gene: 16. CDR3 residues: CASSPPPKGLAGDPEQYF. In nucleotides, the CDR3 is TGTGCCAGCAGCCCGCCGCCGAAAGGACTAGCGGGAGACCCCGAGCAGTACTTC.

This chain joins TRBV24-1 and TRBJ2-4; 9 bases align to TRBD1. V shed 5 bases, J shed 5 bases, and the junction held 12 bases outside the gene matches. The CDR3 consists of 17 residues. The germline V gene encodes CDR1 KGHDR and CDR2 SFDVKD. The DNA for the CDR3 is TGTGCCACCAGTGGGGGCGAGCCGGGACAGGGCCAAAACATTCAGTACTTC. Translated, it gives CATSGGEPGQGQNIQYF.

This clonotype was counted many times. The chain has TRBV2 and TRBJ2-3; 8 bases agree with TRBD1. The CDR3 has 13 amino acids. Germline CDR1 reads SNHLY; CDR2 reads FYNNEI. The J segment lost 4 bases and the V segment lost 7 bases, leaving 4 bases of the junction unmatched. CDR3 loop: CASNAGGPDTQYF. CDR3 DNA: TGTGCCAGCAATGCAGGGGGCCCAGATACGCAGTATTTT. Full variable domain (rest looked up from reference TRBV2 and TRBJ2-3): EPEVTQTPSHQVTQMGQEVILRCVPISNHLYFYWYRQILGQKVEFLVSFYNNEISEKSEIFDDQFSVERPDGSNFTLKIRSTKLEDSAMYFCASNAGGPDTQYFGPGTRLTVL.

At least ten counts were recorded for this clonotype. This chain uses TRBV19 with TRBJ1-3; no firm D call. This CDR3 spans 13 amino acids. Germline CDR1 is LNHDA and CDR2 is SQIVND (reference sequence). V dropped 4 bases and J dropped 0 bases, with 4 bases sitting between them. In DNA, the CDR3 is TGTGCCAGTAGTAGAGCCTCTGGAAACACCATATATTTT. Amino acids: CASSRASGNTIYF.

This clonotype was detected ten times or more. A read error may account for a junction end that differs from germline. The chain joins TRBV7-2 to TRBJ1-1; 10 bases agree with TRBD1. CDR1 is SGHTA and CDR2 is FQGNSA in the germline V gene. The CDR3 covers 15 residues. The CDR3 DNA reads TGTGCCAGCAGCTTAGCGTTGGGACAGGGGCCTTTCCCGGGCTTT. Translated: CASSLALGQGPFPGF.

This clonotype has a handful of counts. This chain connects TRBV24-1 to TRBJ2-2; 10 bases align to TRBD2. The CDR3 extends over 16 amino acids. CDR1 is KGHDR, CDR2 SFDVKD, per germline. The V gene end was trimmed by 4 bases and the J gene end by 5 bases; junction bases not matched to a gene: 6. The CDR3 DNA reads as TGTGCCACCAGTGACCCCACTAGCGGGACTACCGGGGAGCTGTTTTTT. This sequence encodes CATSDPTSGTTGELFF.

V gene TRBV10-3 combines with J gene TRBJ2-7; 12 nucleotides agree with TRBD2. This CDR3 region has 14 residues. Germline V gene data show CDR1 as ENHRY and CDR2 as SYGVKD. V trimming: 10 bases; J trimming: 2 bases; junction bases outside the gene matches: 6. CDR3 bases: TGTGCCACAGGACTAGCGGGGCACACCTACGAGCAGTACTTC. Residues: CATGLAGHTYEQYF.

This clonotype has a count of ten or more. The V and J genes are TRBV28 and TRBJ2-3; D remains ambiguous. The CDR3 contains 14 residues. Trimming removed 3 bases from V and 0 bases from J, with 7 bases in between. CDR1 and CDR2 (germline): MDHEN, SYDVKM. The CDR3 coding sequence is TGTGCCAGCAGTTTCAACCCTAGCACAGATACGCAGTATTTT. Translated, it gives CASSFNPSTDTQYF.

In its sample, this clonotype was seen many times. The chain joins TRBV20-1 to TRBJ2-5, with D tentatively TRBD2 (5 bases). The V gene lost 6 bases and the J gene lost 2 bases, with 16 bases spanning the gap. CDR1 is DFQATT, CDR2 SNEGSKA, per germline (reference sequence). The CDR3 covers 14 residues. Here the CDR3 DNA reads TGCAGTGCCCAACTAGTAGTGGGACAAGAGACCCAGTACTTC. Residues: CSAQLVVGQETQYF.

The sample holds a few counts of this clonotype. The chain couples TRBV18 to TRBJ2-7, with 7 positions matching TRBD2. Germline CDR1 and CDR2: KGHSH and LQKENI. V shed 8 bases and J 2 bases; nucleotides not matched to a gene: 9. The CDR3 is 14 amino acids. The CDR3 spells CASNYAGETYEQYF. CDR3 DNA sequence: TGTGCCAGCAACTATGCGGGGGAAACCTACGAGCAGTACTTC.

The rearrangement joins TRBV18 to TRBJ1-3; unclear D gene. Trimming stripped 3 bases from V and 0 bases from J, with 9 bases between. From germline, CDR1 is KGHSH and CDR2 LQKENI. The CDR3 has 15 amino acids. The CDR3 DNA reads as TGTGCCAGCTCACCTGAGTCTTTCTCTGGAAACACCATATATTTT. Amino acids: CASSPESFSGNTIYF.

This clonotype was detected only a few times. V gene TRBV6-9 combines with J gene TRBJ1-3, with D hard to call. This CDR3 spans 15 amino acids. Trimming left V 3 bases short and J 0 bases short, with 9 bases between. Germline V lookup: CDR1 MNHGY, CDR2 SVAAGI. CDR3 bases: TGTGCCAGCAGTTACGGGAAAACCTCTGGAAACACCATATATTTT. The encoded protein is CASSYGKTSGNTIYF.

Many counts were recorded for this clonotype. The CDR3 here is CASSYLLQTQNYRGPYTEAFF. Here the CDR3 DNA reads TGTGCCAGCAGTTACCTTCTTCAAACCCAAAACTACAGGGGCCCCTACACTGAAGCTTTCTTT. The chain carries TRBV6-5 and TRBJ1-1; 7 bases line up with TRBD1. V dropped 2 bases and J dropped 3; count of bases not matched to a gene: 24. This CDR3 is 21 amino acids long. Germline values: CDR1 MNHEY, CDR2 SVGAGI.

This clonotype was detected a few times. This sequence joins TRBV7-9 and TRBJ1-4; 7 positions match TRBD1. Germline values: CDR1 SEHNR, CDR2 FQNEAQ (reference sequence). The CDR3 has 13 amino acids. After removal of 5 bases from V and 8 bases from J, the junction contained 5 bases not matched to a gene. The CDR3 region is CASSDRVGEKLFF. Written as DNA, the CDR3 is TGTGCCAGCAGCGACAGGGTAGGGGAAAAACTGTTTTTT.

The rearrangement joins TRBV24-1 to TRBJ1-5; D not resolved. The germline gives CDR1 KGHDR, CDR2 SFDVKD. This CDR3 is built from 13 residues. V gave up 4 bases and J gave up 2 bases, with 5 bases separating them. CDR3 in amino acids: CATSDRGNQPQHF. DNA for the CDR3: TGTGCCACCAGTGACCGGGGCAATCAGCCCCAGCATTTT.